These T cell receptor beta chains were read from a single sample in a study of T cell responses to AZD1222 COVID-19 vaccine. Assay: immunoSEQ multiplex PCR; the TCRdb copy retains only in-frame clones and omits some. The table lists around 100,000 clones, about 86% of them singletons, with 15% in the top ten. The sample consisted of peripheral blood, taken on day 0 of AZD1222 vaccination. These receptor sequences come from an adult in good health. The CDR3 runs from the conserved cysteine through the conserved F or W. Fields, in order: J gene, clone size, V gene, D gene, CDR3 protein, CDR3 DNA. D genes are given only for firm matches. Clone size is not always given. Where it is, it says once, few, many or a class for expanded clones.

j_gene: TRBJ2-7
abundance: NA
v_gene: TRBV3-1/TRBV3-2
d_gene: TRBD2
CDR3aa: CASSQDPLAGVPSPYEQYF
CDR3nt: TGTGCCAGCAGCCAAGATCCCCTAGCGGGAGTCCCCTCTCCCTACGAGCAGTACTTC

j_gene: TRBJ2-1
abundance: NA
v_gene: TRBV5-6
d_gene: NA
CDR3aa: CASSLVGSNEQFF
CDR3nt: TGTGCCAGCAGCTTGGTTGGGAGCAATGAGCAGTTCTTC

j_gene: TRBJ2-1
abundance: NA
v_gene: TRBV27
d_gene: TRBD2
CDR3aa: CASSVSGSGTYNEQFF
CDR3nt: TGTGCCAGCAGTGTTTCTGGTAGCGGGACATACAATGAGCAGTTCTTC

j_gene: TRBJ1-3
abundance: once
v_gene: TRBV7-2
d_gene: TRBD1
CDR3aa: CASTRSGGTGNTIYF
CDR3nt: TGTGCCAGCACAAGGTCAGGGGGCACTGGAAACACCATATATTTT

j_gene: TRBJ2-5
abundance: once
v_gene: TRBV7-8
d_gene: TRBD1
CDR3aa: CATTGGRPEETQYF
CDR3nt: TGTGCCACCACAGGGGGGCGCCCCGAAGAGACCCAGTACTTC

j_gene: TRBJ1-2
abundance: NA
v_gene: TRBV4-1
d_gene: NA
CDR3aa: CASSQEGRRYGFYTF
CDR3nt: TGCGCCAGCAGCCAAGAGGGACGGAGATATGGATTCTACACCTTC

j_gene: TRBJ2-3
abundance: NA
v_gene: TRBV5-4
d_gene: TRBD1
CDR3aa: CASRGTGGRDTQYF
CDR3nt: TGTGCCAGCAGGGGTACAGGGGGCAGGGATACGCAGTATTTT

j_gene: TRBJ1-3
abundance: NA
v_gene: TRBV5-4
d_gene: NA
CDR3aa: CASSQGAPASGNTIYF
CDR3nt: TGTGCCAGCAGCCAAGGGGCCCCCGCATCTGGAAACACCATATATTTT

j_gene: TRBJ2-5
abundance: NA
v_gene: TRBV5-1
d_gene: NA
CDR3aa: CASSLTRDQETQYF
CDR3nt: TGCGCCAGCAGCTTAACGAGAGATCAAGAGACCCAGTACTTC

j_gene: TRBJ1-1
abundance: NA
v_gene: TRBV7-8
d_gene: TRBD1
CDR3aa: CASSSTDRRDRSTEAFF
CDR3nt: TGTGCCAGCAGCTCGACGGACCGCCGGGACAGGAGCACTGAAGCTTTCTTT

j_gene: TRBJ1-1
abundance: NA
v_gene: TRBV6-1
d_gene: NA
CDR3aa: CASSELKGYSYRHLMNTEAFF
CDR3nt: TGTGCCAGCAGTGAATTGAAGGGATACAGCTATCGCCACCTTATGAACACTGAAGCTTTCTTT

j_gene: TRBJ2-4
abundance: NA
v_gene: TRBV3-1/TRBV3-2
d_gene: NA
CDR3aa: CASSQEAFQNIQYF
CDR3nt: TGTGCCAGCAGCCAAGAAGCTTTTCAAAACATTCAGTACTTC

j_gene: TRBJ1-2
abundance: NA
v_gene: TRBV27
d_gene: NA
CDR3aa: CASSSSGYGYTF
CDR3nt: TGTGCCAGCAGTTCAAGCGGCTATGGCTACACCTTC

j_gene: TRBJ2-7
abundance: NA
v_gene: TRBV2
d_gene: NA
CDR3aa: CASSEQSGYEQYF
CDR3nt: TGTGCCAGCAGTGAACAATCAGGGTACGAGCAGTACTTC

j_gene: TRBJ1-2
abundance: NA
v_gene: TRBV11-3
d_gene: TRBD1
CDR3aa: CASSSGTAYTF
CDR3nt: TGTGCCAGCAGCTCTGGGACAGCCTACACCTTC

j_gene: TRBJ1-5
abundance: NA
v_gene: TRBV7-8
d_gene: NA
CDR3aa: CASSPTRRLDQPQHF
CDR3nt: TGTGCCAGCAGCCCCACCCGCAGGCTCGATCAGCCCCAGCATTTT

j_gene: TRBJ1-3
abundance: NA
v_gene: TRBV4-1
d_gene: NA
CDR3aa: CASSQGWEGKLGNTIYF
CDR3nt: TGCGCCAGCAGCCAAGGTTGGGAGGGCAAATTAGGAAACACCATATATTTT

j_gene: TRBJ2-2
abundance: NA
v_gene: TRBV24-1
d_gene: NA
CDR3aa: CATSDLGQGPAGELFF
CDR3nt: TGTGCCACCAGTGATTTGGGTCAGGGGCCGGCCGGGGAGCTGTTTTTT

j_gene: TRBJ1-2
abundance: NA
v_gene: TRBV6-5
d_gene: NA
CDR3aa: CASSYSGRNYGYTF
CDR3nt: TGTGCCAGCAGTTACTCCGGACGGAACTATGGCTACACCTTC

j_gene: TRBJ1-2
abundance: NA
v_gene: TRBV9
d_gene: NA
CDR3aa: CASSVGGGGNYGYTF
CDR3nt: TGTGCCAGCAGCGTAGGTGGGGGGGGCAACTATGGCTACACCTTC

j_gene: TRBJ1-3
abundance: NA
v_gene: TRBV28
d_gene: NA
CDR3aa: CASSPQGGGNTIYF
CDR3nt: TGTGCCAGCAGTCCCCAGGGTGGTGGAAACACCATATATTTT

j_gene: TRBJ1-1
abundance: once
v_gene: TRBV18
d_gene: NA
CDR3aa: CASSPQFRENTEAFF
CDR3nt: TGTGCCAGCTCACCACAATTCAGGGAGAACACTGAAGCTTTCTTT

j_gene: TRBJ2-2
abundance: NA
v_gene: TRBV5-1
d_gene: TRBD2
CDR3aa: CASSLPPPDGGAGELFF
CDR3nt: TGCGCCAGCAGCTTACCACCCCCGGACGGGGGGGCCGGGGAGCTGTTTTTT